This T cell receptor beta chain emerged from a study of CD8 T cells in ankylosing spondylitis. Findings and limits, study-wide: Characteristic of ankylosing spondylitis blood, it appeared, was a TCR beta motif comprising about eight highly homologous variants.

V shed 3 bases, J shed 4 bases, and the junction held 3 bases outside the gene matches. CDR1 is SGHRS and CDR2 is YFSETQ in the germline V gene. The CDR3 runs to 13 residues. This clonotype was seen at least ten times. Its antigen remains unidentified. TCRdb redid the calling of the 5' RACE reads with MiXCR, one entry per CDR3 protein. The sample carries 300,000 to 350,000 distinct CDR3 sequences, approximately 14% recorded once. The receptor's source is a male donor with ankylosing spondylitis or in good health (not recorded which). Sample: blood, either unsorted or a sorted T cell fraction (not recorded which). This sequence joins TRBV5-1 and TRBJ1-2; 7 bases agree with TRBD1. As DNA, the CDR3 is TGCGCCAGCAGCTGGGACAGCCTCTATGGCTACACCTTC. It yields the protein CASSWDSLYGYTF.